Listed here are 6 T cell receptor beta chains from one sample, sequenced in a study of cytomegalovirus exposure and HLA in healthy donors listed by TCRdb under 2017. The library was made by the immunoSEQ multiplex PCR assay. A mixture of 60 forward primers for TCR Vbeta segments and 13 reverse primers for TCR Jbeta segments was used in the multiplex PCR. What TCRdb holds here is the immuneACCESS table cut down to in-frame rearrangements. Part of the clones is not present; checked against another copy, under half of the missing clones reflect an unresolved V gene, and the others are unexplained. This sample has more than 110,000 clones in its table, and 80% of those were observed once. The top ten hold approximately 2% of the sample. The sequencing sample was made of PBMCs. The receptors originated from a man aged 25-40 years in good health and CMV-seronegative.

The V gene is TRBV28, the J gene TRBJ2-3; tentatively, D is TRBD1 (6 bases). There are 15 residues in the CDR3. Germline V gene lookup returns CDR1 MDHEN and CDR2 SYDVKM. V lost 7 bases to trimming and J lost 0 bases, with 14 bases between them. DNA for the CDR3: TGTGCCAGCAAAGGGACATTGGGTAGCACAGATACGCAGTATTTT. It is translated as CASKGTLGSTDTQYF.

The genes are TRBV6-1 and TRBJ2-6; TRBD1 might be the D (5 bases). Germline-derived CDR1 and CDR2 are MNHNS and SASEGT. V lost 3 bases and J 2 bases, leaving 8 bases between the germline ends. The CDR3 covers 15 residues. The DNA of the CDR3 is TGTGCCAGCAGTGATGCCAGGGCTGGGGCCAACGTCCTGACTTTC. Its translation is CASSDARAGANVLTF.

The rearrangement uses TRBV7-9 and TRBJ2-7; maybe TRBD2 (5 bases). CDR3 length: 14 amino acids. CDR1 SEHNR and CDR2 FQNEAQ come from the germline V gene (reference sequence). V was clipped by 5 bases and J by 4 bases, with 15 bases between them. The CDR3 protein is CASSRAGGAYEQYF. CDR3 coding DNA: TGTGCCAGCAGCCGCGCCGGAGGCGCGTACGAGCAGTACTTC.

This clone occurred a few times. The V gene is TRBV2, the J gene TRBJ1-1; 7 bases agree with TRBD1. The V gene end was trimmed by 8 bases and the J gene end by 3 bases; junction bases not matched to a gene: 12. The germline CDR1 and CDR2 sequences are SNHLY and FYNNEI. This CDR3 spans 15 amino acids. The CDR3 spells CASQAGGSFDTEAFF. CDR3 DNA sequence: TGTGCCAGCCAAGCAGGGGGATCGTTTGACACTGAAGCTTTCTTT. The variable domain in full, with the rest retrieved from reference TRBV2 and TRBJ1-1, is EPEVTQTPSHQVTQMGQEVILRCVPISNHLYFYWYRQILGQKVEFLVSFYNNEISEKSEIFDDQFSVERPDGSNFTLKIRSTKLEDSAMYFCASQAGGSFDTEAFFGQGTRLTVV.

This clone was counted a single time. This chain links TRBV5-1 with TRBJ2-6; 7 bases map to TRBD2. The CDR3 consists of 18 residues. V shed 4 bases and J 0 bases; nucleotides not matched to a gene: 10. The germline V gene has CDR1 SGHRS and CDR2 YFSETQ. CDR3 region: CASSPQRGRGSGANVLTF. In DNA, the CDR3 is TGCGCCAGCAGCCCGCAGCGAGGGAGGGGCTCTGGGGCCAACGTCCTGACTTTC.

Regarding this clone: Relative to the germline gene, one junction end is altered; a read error may explain this. This chain links TRBV5-6 with TRBJ1-2; 10 positions match TRBD1. The CDR3 has 16 amino acids. The germline gives CDR1 SGHDT, CDR2 YYEEEE. CDR3 in DNA: TGTGCCAGCAGCTCCCCGGGACAGGGGACTAACTATGGCTACCCCTTC. Protein product: CASSSPGQGTNYGYPF.